Presented here are 9 T cell receptor beta chains from one specimen sequenced in a study of T cells in Graves' hyperthyroidism and ophthalmopathy. Amplified TCR beta CDR3 regions derived from RNA transcripts. First-round RT-PCR with HTBI primers amplified the TCR CDR3 region. TCRdb reprocessed the multiplex PCR reads via MiXCR and lists one record per CDR3 protein. The table has 380,000 or so distinct CDR3 sequences, about a fifth seen once. Sequenced sample: blood. These TCRs come from a woman aged 18-29 years with Graves' hyperthyroidism.

This clonotype was seen ten or more times. The junction and the germline gene differ at one end; a read error may be behind it. CDR3 amino acids: CTSSQERGNYGYTF. The CDR3, as DNA: TGCACCAGCAGCCAAGAGCGAGGGAACTATGGCTACACCTTC. The rearrangement joins TRBV4-1 to TRBJ1-2; no reliable D call. CDR1 is MGHRA, CDR2 YSYEKL, per germline. This CDR3 is built from 14 residues.

This clonotype was recorded many times. The CDR3 reads CASSSTRKSTDTQYF. The CDR3 DNA reads as TGTGCCAGCAGCTCAACTCGCAAGTCCACAGATACGCAGTATTTT. V gene TRBV11-1 combines with J gene TRBJ2-3, with D hard to call. Trimming removed 4 bases at V and 2 bases at J, with 13 bases between. Germline V CDR1 and CDR2: SGHAT, FQDESV (reference sequence). The CDR3 totals 15 residues.

This clonotype was observed a few times. This rearrangement joins TRBV5-4 to TRBJ2-5; 13 positions match TRBD2. CDR3 length: 16 amino acids. The junction had 6 bases not matched to a gene; V was cut back by 3 bases and J by 4 bases. Germline V gene sequence: CDR1 SGHNT, CDR2 YYREEE (reference sequence). CDR3 in amino acids: CASSSTSGGFRETQYF. The CDR3 bases are TGTGCCAGCAGCTCGACTAGCGGGGGGTTTAGAGAGACCCAGTACTTC.

In its sample, this clonotype was seen many times. The rearrangement links TRBV5-1 to TRBJ1-1, with no clear D. The CDR3 contains 13 residues. Trimming removed 0 bases at V and 5 bases at J, with 8 bases between. The germline gives CDR1 SGHRS, CDR2 YFSETQ. CDR3 nucleotide sequence: TGCGCCAGCAGCTTGGGTGGGGAAACTGAAGCTTTCTTT. It translates to CASSLGGETEAFF.

This clonotype was observed at least ten times. V gene TRBV27 combines with J gene TRBJ1-5; D possibly corresponds to TRBD1 (6 bases). V dropped 6 bases and J dropped 5 bases, with 17 bases sitting between them. From germline, CDR1 is MNHEY and CDR2 SMNVEV (reference sequence). The length of the CDR3 is 15 residues. CDR3 sequence: CASSPWGRGDQPQHF. The CDR3 nucleotides read TGTGCCAGCAGCCCATGGGGGAGGGGGGATCAGCCCCAGCATTTT.

This clonotype was detected ten times or more. The chain carries TRBV7-2 and TRBJ2-2, with 9 positions matching TRBD2. This CDR3 is built from 16 residues. Germline CDR1 and CDR2: SGHTA and FQGNSA. J gave up 4 bases and V 8 bases, and 11 bases lay outside the gene matches. This chain's CDR3 is CASRLAGGPGTGELFF. Written as DNA, the CDR3 is TGTGCCAGCCGCCTGGCGGGGGGGCCTGGCACCGGGGAGCTGTTTTTT.

This clonotype was seen many times. The J gene is TRBJ2-4, the V gene TRBV6-1; D might be TRBD2 (7 bases). Trimming pared 5 bases from V and 5 bases from J, leaving 16 bases between. This CDR3 comprises 15 residues. The germline gives CDR1 MNHNS, CDR2 SASEGT. CDR3 amino acids: CASSNAGAGENIQYF. Written as DNA, the CDR3 is TGTGCCAGCAGTAACGCGGGGGCAGGGGAAAACATTCAGTACTTC.

This clonotype was counted at least ten times. The chain carries TRBV13 and TRBJ1-5; D is ambiguous. Trimming cost V 4 bases and J 3 bases, with 10 bases left between them. The CDR3 is 14 amino acids. In germline, CDR1 is PRHDT, CDR2 FYEKMQ (reference sequence). CDR3 region: CASSSSGTNQPQHF. The CDR3 nucleotides read TGTGCCAGCAGCTCAAGTGGAACCAATCAGCCCCAGCATTTT.

This clonotype was found many times. The chain combines TRBV30 with TRBJ1-1, with no clear D. The V end lost 0 bases, the J end lost 5 bases, and 10 bases lay between the germline ends. Per the germline V gene, CDR1 is GTSNPN and CDR2 is SVGIG (reference sequence). This CDR3 has 13 residues. CDR3 loop: CAWSVREGTEAFF. CDR3 DNA sequence: TGTGCCTGGAGTGTACGGGAGGGTACTGAAGCTTTCTTT.